This T cell receptor (beta chain) originates from a study of blood T cell repertoires in COVID-19. This clone showed up just once. Sequenced by immunoSEQ multiplex PCR; TCRdb stores in-frame clones only, minus some. The sample includes 180,000 or so clones, roughly 87% seen only once; the top ten take approximately 9.9%. V was pared by 0 bases and J by 8 bases, with 12 bases between. The CDR3 covers 14 residues. CDR1 is SGHRS and CDR2 is YFSETQ in the germline V gene. The receptor's source is a man aged 50-59 years who had recovered from COVID-19. Material for sequencing was PBMCs or T cells enriched from blood (not recorded which). V gene TRBV5-1 combines with J gene TRBJ2-1; D unclear. The DNA of the CDR3 is TGCGCCAGCAGCTTGGCAACTAAGGTGGATGAGCAGTTCTTC. Amino acid sequence: CASSLATKVDEQFF.